This T cell receptor beta chain was recovered during a study of spatial heterogeneity in lung cancer. TCRdb ran MiXCR on the 5' RACE reads and lists one entry per CDR3 protein. The sample includes around 98,000 distinct CDR3 sequences, roughly a fifth of them seen just once. Noted time point: blood at routine non-recurrence follow-up after resection. Whole RNA from tumor, nontumor lung or frozen PBMC was sequenced unsorted. Trimming at V came to 5 bases and at J to 4 bases, leaving 13 bases not matched to a gene. CDR1 is LGHNT, CDR2 FRNRAP, per germline. There are 17 residues in the CDR3. The chain combines TRBV12-5 with TRBJ2-2; 7 bases line up with TRBD1. This material consisted of PBMCs, taken at follow-up. This sequence originates from a male donor with early-stage non-small cell lung cancer. CDR3 residues: CASGLNRGLQVTGELFF. CDR3 sequence (DNA): TGTGCTAGTGGTCTTAACAGGGGCCTCCAGGTCACCGGGGAGCTGTTTTTT.